This TCR beta chain was observed in a study of T cells in women clearing cervical HPV infection. Of note for this clone: Sequencing ends 3 residues short of the CDR3 end; the germline J gene provides the rest.

The V gene's germline CDR1 is SQVTM and CDR2 ANQGSEA. The ends were cut back, 6 bases at V and 10 bases at J, with 21 bases in the middle. The CDR3 length is 14 residues. Profiling relied on immunoSEQ multiplex PCR, and the TCRdb table lists in-frame clones only, not all of them. The sample has about 30,000 clones. The clonotype comes from a woman between 18 and 75 years old with a cervical HPV16 infection that either progressed to CIN3+ or cleared (not recorded which). The V gene is TRBV29-1, the J gene TRBJ1-4, with D uncertain. Sequenced input: blood buffy coat. CDR3 loop: CSVTQNTDLGKLFF. Partial CDR3 DNA: TGCAGCGTGACCCAAAACACCGATCTAGGAAAA. Variable domain in full (rest from reference TRBV29-1 and TRBJ1-4): SAVISQKPSRDICQRGTSLTIQCQVDSQVTMMFWYRQQPGQSLTLIATANQGSEATYESGFVIDKFPISRPNLTFSTLTVSNMSPEDSSIYLCSVTQNTDLGKLFFGSGTQLSVL.